Following are 31 T cell receptor beta chains from one sample sequenced in a study of blood T cell repertoires in COVID-19. Some clones are missing from TCRdb's copy, which holds only in-frame ones; the method was immunoSEQ multiplex PCR. Of hundreds of thousands of clones in the sample, more than 75% were seen once. Sequenced input: PBMCs or T cells enriched from blood (not recorded which). These receptors were collected from a woman aged 35 to 49 with acute COVID-19.

The chain employs TRBV2 and TRBJ2-7; 8 bases agree with TRBD1. The V gene's germline CDR1 is SNHLY and CDR2 FYNNEI. This CDR3 contains 15 residues. The junction had 7 bases not matched to a gene; V was cut back by 6 bases and J by 0 bases. For the CDR3, the DNA is TGTGCCAGCAGCCCGGACAGGGCTAGCTCCTACGAGCAGTACTTC. Its translation: CASSPDRASSYEQYF. The whole variable domain, remainder taken from reference TRBV2 and TRBJ2-7, is EPEVTQTPSHQVTQMGQEVILRCVPISNHLYFYWYRQILGQKVEFLVSFYNNEISEKSEIFDDQFSVERPDGSNFTLKIRSTKLEDSAMYFCASSPDRASSYEQYFGPGTRLTVT.

A few counts support this clone. The chain joins TRBV2 to TRBJ2-1, with TRBD2 identical over 9 bases. Germline V CDR1 and CDR2: SNHLY, FYNNEI. Trimming at V came to 1 base and at J to 8 bases, leaving 6 bases not matched to a gene. This CDR3 region has 15 residues. As DNA, the CDR3 is TGTGCCAGCAGTGAAGGCGGCGGGAGGGCCCATGAGCAGTTCTTC. This translates into CASSEGGGRAHEQFF.

This clone was found once. The gene calls are TRBV18 and TRBJ2-7; the match to TRBD1 covers 10 bases. The germline V gene encodes CDR1 KGHSH and CDR2 LQKENI. This CDR3 has 14 residues. Trimming at V came to 3 bases and at J to 4 bases, leaving 3 bases not matched to a gene. CDR3 loop: CASSPRTGGYEQYF. CDR3 DNA sequence: TGTGCCAGCTCACCTAGGACAGGGGGTTACGAGCAGTACTTC.

A single count supports this clone. The chain joins TRBV7-3 to TRBJ2-7; perhaps TRBD1 as D (5 bases). Germline V gene data show CDR1 as SGHTA and CDR2 as FQGTGA. The CDR3 has 17 amino acids. V lost 5 bases and J lost 3, with 23 bases in between. CDR3 residues: CASSHLAQGAKDYEQYF. The DNA for the CDR3 is TGTGCCAGCAGCCATTTAGCCCAAGGGGCGAAGGACTACGAGCAGTACTTC.

The chain carries TRBV11-1 and TRBJ1-2, with unresolved D. The CDR3 is made up of 14 amino acids. V was clipped by 1 base and J by 4 bases, with 10 bases between them. In germline, CDR1 is SGHAT, CDR2 FQDESV (reference sequence). In DNA form, the CDR3 reads TGTGCCAGCAGCTTAGTCCGCTCGGGCTATGGCTACACCTTC. It specifies CASSLVRSGYGYTF.

This clone has more than one count but fewer than ten. The chain couples TRBV5-4 to TRBJ2-1, with 9 bases that match TRBD2. CDR1 and CDR2 (germline): SGHNT, YYREEE (reference sequence). Trimming at V came to 0 bases and at J to 7 bases, leaving 5 bases not matched to a gene. This CDR3 has 15 residues. The CDR3 DNA reads TGTGCCAGCAGCTTGGACAGCGGGAGGTTTAATGAGCAGTTCTTC. This gives the protein CASSLDSGRFNEQFF.

This clone was seen just once. The CDR3 does not close with the conserved phenylalanine or tryptophan, likely indicating a read error. No DNA is shown, since the ends of the CDR3 on it are uncertain; the CDR3 is the one TCRdb lists. CDR3 sequence: CASSKVGAPAGGEAPPG. The gene calls are TRBV21-1 and TRBJ1-2. TRBV21-1 constitutes a pseudogene. The CDR3 has 17 residues if both end residues are counted.

J is TRBJ2-6 and V is TRBV11-3; TRBD2 matches at 7 bases. The junction had 7 bases not matched to a gene; V was cut back by 3 bases and J by 2 bases. This CDR3 comprises 17 residues. Germline CDR1 is SGHNT and CDR2 is YENEEA. The CDR3 spells CASSFLVAGAGANVLTF. CDR3 nucleotides: TGTGCCAGCAGCTTCCTAGTGGCGGGAGCTGGGGCCAACGTCCTGACTTTC.

The table lists this clone with a count of one. The chain combines TRBV27 with TRBJ2-7, with 9 bases lining up with TRBD2. The CDR3 is 14 residues long. CDR1 is MNHEY, CDR2 SMNVEV, per germline (reference sequence). The trim removed 5 bases at V and 5 bases at J, leaving 7 bases unmatched. The chain's CDR3 is CASSPVASGNEQYF. The CDR3 nucleotides read TGTGCCAGCAGTCCTGTGGCTAGCGGGAACGAGCAGTACTTC.

This clone showed up just once. The J gene is TRBJ2-5, the V gene TRBV11-2; perhaps TRBD2 as D (5 bases). V lost 4 bases to trimming and J lost 6 bases, with 15 bases between them. In germline, CDR1 is SGHAT, CDR2 FQNNGV. The CDR3 runs 14 residues. DNA of the CDR3: TGTGCCAGCAGCTACCCCGGGCCGGGGAAGACCCAGTACTTC. Protein: CASSYPGPGKTQYF.

The chain is built from TRBV7-2 and TRBJ2-7, with TRBD2 as a possible D gene (6 bases). Germline V gene data show CDR1 as SGHTA and CDR2 as FQGNSA. The CDR3 contains 13 residues. The V and J ends lost 1 base and 6 bases respectively, with 10 bases between them. The CDR3 is CASSLGPGVEQYF. The CDR3 DNA follows: TGTGCCAGCAGCTTAGGACCGGGGGTCGAGCAGTACTTC.

This chain links TRBV24-1 with TRBJ2-7, with D maybe TRBD1 (6 bases). In germline, CDR1 is KGHDR, CDR2 SFDVKD. The CDR3 consists of 14 residues. V dropped 5 bases and J dropped 3 bases, with 13 bases sitting between them. For the CDR3, the DNA is TGTGCCACCAGTGCGGGGACAACAAACTACGAGCAGTACTTC. Translation: CATSAGTTNYEQYF.

The chain carries TRBV12-3 or TRBV12-4 and TRBJ2-4, with D possibly being TRBD1 (5 bases). The CDR3 loop spans 13 amino acids. V was cut by 5 bases and J by 8 bases, with 13 bases left in between. The CDR3 region is CASSIPPGYIQYF. The CDR3 DNA reads TGTGCCAGCAGTATCCCTCCAGGGTACATTCAGTACTTC.

The chain uses TRBV9 and TRBJ1-3; D possibly corresponds to TRBD1 (6 bases). With 2 bases removed from V and 4 bases from J, the gap between germline ends came to 13 bases. Germline values: CDR1 SGDLS, CDR2 YYNGEE. The CDR3 runs to 15 residues. This CDR3 is CASSVEGVIGNTIYF. CDR3 coding DNA: TGTGCCAGCAGCGTCGAGGGGGTTATAGGAAACACCATATATTTT.

CDR3: CASSAGGLQPQHF. The CDR3 nucleotides are TGTGCCAGTAGTGCAGGGGGCCTTCAGCCCCAGCATTTT. V and J are TRBV19 and TRBJ1-5; 8 bases align to TRBD1. Losses at the gene ends were 5 bases for V and 6 bases for J; bases not matched to a gene: 3. From germline, CDR1 is LNHDA and CDR2 SQIVND (reference sequence). CDR3 length equals 13 residues.

V is TRBV29-1 and J is TRBJ1-1; possibly TRBD1 for D (5 bases). V was cut by 6 bases and J by 1 base, with 12 bases left in between. The CDR3 loop spans 13 amino acids. Germline CDR1 SQVTM, CDR2 ANQGSEA. The CDR3 coding sequence is TGCAGCGTCGTGACAGCTTCGAACACTGAAGCTTTCTTT. This codes for CSVVTASNTEAFF.

The chain carries TRBV7-9 and TRBJ1-1; 8 bases line up with TRBD1. V was pared by 3 bases and J by 5 bases, with 5 bases of the junction left unmatched. The CDR3 spans 14 residues. The germline CDR1 and CDR2 sequences are SEHNR and FQNEAQ (reference sequence). The CDR3 here is CASSFGQGVTEAFF. The CDR3 DNA reads TGTGCCAGCAGCTTTGGACAGGGAGTTACTGAAGCTTTCTTT.

The CDR3 here is CASSLVVAGENEQFF. The CDR3 DNA is TGTGCCAGCAGCTTAGTAGTCGCGGGAGAGAATGAGCAGTTCTTC. V and J are TRBV11-2 and TRBJ2-1; 7 nucleotides align to TRBD2. The CDR3 length is 15 residues. V lost 1 base and J lost 7; bases outside the gene matches: 7. CDR1 is SGHAT and CDR2 is FQNNGV in the germline V gene.

V is TRBV27 and J is TRBJ2-5; D is unclear. In germline, CDR1 is MNHEY, CDR2 SMNVEV (reference sequence). The CDR3 contains 15 residues. Trimming pared 4 bases from V and 5 bases from J, leaving 17 bases between. Here the CDR3 reads CASSSGATPRETQYF. The CDR3 DNA follows: TGTGCCAGCAGTTCCGGAGCGACTCCTCGGGAGACCCAGTACTTC.

The chain combines TRBV2 with TRBJ2-1, with TRBD2 as a possible D gene (6 bases). Deletions cut 7 bases from V and 9 bases from J, with 13 bases between. The CDR3 extends over 12 amino acids. Germline-derived CDR1 and CDR2 are SNHLY and FYNNEI. The CDR3 here is CASIREYGEQFF. CDR3 coding DNA: TGTGCCAGCATTCGGGAGTATGGTGAGCAGTTCTTC.

This chain joins TRBV14 and TRBJ2-1, with 11 bases that match TRBD1. This CDR3 comprises 15 residues. V trimming: 4 bases; J trimming: 9 bases; junction bases outside the gene matches: 8. CDR1 is SGHDN and CDR2 is FVKESK in the germline V gene. DNA for the CDR3: TGTGCCAGCAGCCCAAGATGGACAGGGGGCGGTGAGCAGTTCTTC. Its protein is CASSPRWTGGGEQFF.

The chain has TRBV6-5 and TRBJ1-6; possible D gene TRBD1, 5 bases. The CDR3 is 14 residues long. Trimming shortened V by 6 bases and J by 10 bases, and 16 bases separated the two germline ends. Per germline, CDR1 MNHEY and CDR2 SVGAGI. In DNA, the CDR3 is TGTGCCAGCAGATCGGACATAACTTGGTCACCCCTCCACTTT. It codes for CASRSDITWSPLHF.

This clone was recorded only once. This chain uses TRBV11-3 with TRBJ2-7; no reliable D call. CDR1 and CDR2 from the germline V gene are SGHNT and YENEEA. The CDR3 contains 14 residues. Trimming left V 0 bases short and J 7 bases short, with 13 bases between. CDR3 DNA sequence: TGTGCCAGCAGCTTAGATTTAGAGTCTTATGAGCAGTACTTC. Amino acids: CASSLDLESYEQYF.

This chain links TRBV5-4 with TRBJ2-1; TRBD2 is a possible D gene (6 bases). The CDR3 consists of 15 residues. Germline CDR1 reads SGHNT; CDR2 reads YYREEE (reference sequence). Between the trimmed V and J ends, which lost 3 bases and 7 bases, there was a span of 17 bases. This CDR3 is CASSSGRGERNEQFF. CDR3 in DNA: TGTGCCAGCAGCTCCGGGCGCGGGGAAAGGAATGAGCAGTTCTTC.

This chain connects TRBV3-1 (or the pseudogene TRBV3-2) to TRBJ2-5, with a tentative D call TRBD2 (6 bases). The V end lost 1 base, the J end lost 4 bases, and 10 bases lay between the germline ends. Germline V lookup: CDR1 LGHDT, CDR2 YNNKEL (reference sequence). The CDR3 is 14 amino acids. As DNA, the CDR3 is TGTGCCAGCAGCCAAGTAAGTAGCGGAGAGACCCAGTACTTC. It specifies CASSQVSSGETQYF.

CDR3 coding DNA: TGCAGCGTTGGGGGACTAGCGGGAAAATACGAGCAGTACTTC. This translates into CSVGGLAGKYEQYF. The chain has TRBV29-1 and TRBJ2-7, with TRBD2 matching over 13 bases. The CDR3 is made up of 14 amino acids. V lost 4 bases to trimming and J lost 4 bases; unmatched junction nucleotides: 4. Germline loops: CDR1 SQVTM, CDR2 ANQGSEA.

V gene TRBV15 combines with J gene TRBJ2-2, with 7 bases fitting TRBD2. The CDR3 contains 15 residues. J lost 4 bases, V lost 3 bases, and 5 bases had no gene match. CDR1 is LNHNV and CDR2 is YYDKDF in the germline V gene (reference sequence). The CDR3 region is CATSSRAGATGELFF. For the CDR3, the DNA is TGTGCCACCAGCAGTCGTGCGGGAGCCACCGGGGAGCTGTTTTTT.

The sample holds a few counts of this clone. The V and J genes are TRBV6-5 and TRBJ1-2; 8 positions agree with TRBD1. Germline V CDR1 and CDR2: MNHEY, SVGAGI. The V gene end was trimmed by 7 bases and the J gene end by 0 bases; junction bases not matched to a gene: 7. The CDR3 consists of 15 residues. The DNA of the CDR3 is TGTGCCAGCACCCAGACAGGGGAGGCTAACTATGGCTACACCTTC. As protein: CASTQTGEANYGYTF.

The CDR3 protein is CASSPRDREESYNEQFF. CDR3 DNA sequence: TGTGCCAGCAGCCCCCGGGACAGGGAGGAATCCTACAATGAGCAGTTCTTC. The chain employs TRBV7-3 and TRBJ2-1; 9 nucleotides match TRBD1. The CDR3 is made up of 17 amino acids. V was clipped by 5 bases and J by 1 base; unmatched bases: 9. Germline V gene data show CDR1 as SGHTA and CDR2 as FQGTGA. Based on the CDR3 plus reference TRBV7-3 and TRBJ2-1, the full variable domain is GAGVSQTPSNKVTEKGKYVELRCDPISGHTALYWYRQSLGQGPEFLIYFQGTGAADDSGLPNDRFFAVRPEGSVSTLKIQRTERGDSAVYLCASSPRDREESYNEQFFGPGTRLTVL.

J is TRBJ1-2 and V is TRBV15; 7 bases line up with TRBD1. The CDR3 covers 15 residues. Germline V gives CDR1 LNHNV, CDR2 YYDKDF (reference sequence). V lost 0 bases and J lost 1; bases outside the gene matches: 2. CDR3: CATSRDQGGNYGYTF. DNA of the CDR3: TGTGCCACCAGCAGAGATCAGGGGGGTAACTATGGCTACACCTTC. The full variable domain, rest sourced from reference TRBV15 and TRBJ1-2, is DAMVIQNPRYQVTQFGKPVTLSCSQTLNHNVMYWYQQKSSQAPKLLFHYYDKDFNNEADTPDNFQSRRPNTSFCFLDIRSPGLGDTAMYLCATSRDQGGNYGYTFGSGTRLTVV.

V and J are TRBV11-3 and TRBJ1-1; no clear D. This CDR3 comprises 14 residues. V was pared by 1 base and J by 4 bases, with 10 bases between. Germline V gives CDR1 SGHNT, CDR2 YENEEA. The CDR3 sequence is CASSLVGVATEAFF. The CDR3, as DNA: TGTGCCAGCAGCTTAGTCGGGGTAGCCACTGAAGCTTTCTTT.